This TCR beta chain was identified in a study of T cells in lung cancer brain metastases. Study at large: About 85% of the roughly 20 patients had smoked, with a median of 40 pack-years. Between primary and metastasis resection, nine tenths of the roughly 20 patients were untreated.

Concerning this clone itself: Its antigen remains unknown.

Using immunoSEQ multiplex PCR, the repertoire was profiled, and TCRdb retains in-frame clones only, with some absent. This table holds about 5,500 clones, 85% to 90% found once. Study-wide results and limits: Unique productive clones were significantly fewer in brain metastases: median roughly 1,400 versus 4,700.

Input material: tumor tissue from a brain metastasis. This receptor was taken from a woman aged 50 to 65 with non-small cell lung cancer that had spread to the brain.

The CDR3 region has the DNA TGCAGTGCTAGGGCGAGGAATGAGCAGTTCTTC. Translated: CSARARNEQFF. V and J are TRBV20-1 and TRBJ2-1; D unclear. Germline V gene lookup returns CDR1 DFQATT and CDR2 SNEGSKA (reference sequence). The CDR3 is made up of 11 amino acids. Trimming pared 3 bases from V and 7 bases from J, leaving 7 bases between.